This T cell receptor beta chain was recovered during a study of circulating and synovial CD4+ cells in juvenile arthritis. Findings and caveats of the study: CPL and bulk CD4 samples differed at least tenfold in T cell genomes.

Clones were read by immunoSEQ multiplex PCR, and TCRdb kept only the in-frame ones, dropping some. Among 39,000 or so clones listed, 85% to 95% were seen once. Samples derive from patients with active juvenile idiopathic arthritis. As concerns this clone: What it recognizes is unknown.

V shed 3 bases and J 6 bases; nucleotides not matched to a gene: 14. The CDR3 covers 18 residues. Germline V lookup: CDR1 SGDLS, CDR2 YYNGEE. This TCR came from a human donor with juvenile idiopathic arthritis. V is TRBV9 and J is TRBJ1-4, with 10 bases that match TRBD1. The specimen was CD4+ T cells from blood. The CDR3 DNA sequence: TGTGCCAGCAGCGCCAGCGGGACAGGGGTTTCAATTCATGAAAAACTGTTTTTT. As protein: CASSASGTGVSIHEKLFF.